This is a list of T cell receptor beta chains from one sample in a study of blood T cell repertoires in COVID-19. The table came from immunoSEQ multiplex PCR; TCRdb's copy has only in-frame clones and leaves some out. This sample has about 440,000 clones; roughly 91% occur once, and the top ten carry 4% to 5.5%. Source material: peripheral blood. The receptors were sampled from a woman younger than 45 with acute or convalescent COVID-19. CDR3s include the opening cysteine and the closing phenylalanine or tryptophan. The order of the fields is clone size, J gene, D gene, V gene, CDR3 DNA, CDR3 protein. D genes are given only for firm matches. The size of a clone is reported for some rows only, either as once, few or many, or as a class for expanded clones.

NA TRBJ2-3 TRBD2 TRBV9 TGTGCCAGCAGTGGTAGCGGGGGCACCACAGATACGCAGTATTTT CASSGSGGTTDTQYF
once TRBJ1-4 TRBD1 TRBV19 TGTGCCAGTTCTACCGGGACAGGATTATCAACTAATGAAAAACTGTTTTTT CASSTGTGLSTNEKLFF
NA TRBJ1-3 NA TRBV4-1 TGCGCCAGACAGCCACCAATCTCTGGAAACACCATATATTTT CARQPPISGNTIYF
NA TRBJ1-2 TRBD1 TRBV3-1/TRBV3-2 TGTGCCAGCAGCCAAGAAGGGACAGGGGATTGGCGCGGCTACACCTTC CASSQEGTGDWRGYTF
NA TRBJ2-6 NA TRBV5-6 TGTGCCAGCAGCTTGGTCGGGGAAACTGGGGCCAACGTCCTGACTTTC CASSLVGETGANVLTF
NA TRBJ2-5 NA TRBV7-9 TGTGCCAGCAGCTTTAGCGGATACCAAGAGACCCAGTACTTC CASSFSGYQETQYF
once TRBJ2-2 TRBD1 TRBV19 TGTGCCAGTACCCCCCGGACAGGGAGTTACACCGGGGAGCTGTTTTTT CASTPRTGSYTGELFF
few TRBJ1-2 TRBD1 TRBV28 TGTGCCAGCAGGTCTCCGGGACAGGACCACTATGGCTACACCTTC CASRSPGQDHYGYTF
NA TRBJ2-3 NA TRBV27 TGTGCCAGCAGTCCCTTTGGCGGGGGCACAGATACGCAGTATTTT CASSPFGGGTDTQYF
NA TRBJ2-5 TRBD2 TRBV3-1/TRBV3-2 TGTGCCAGCAGCCGGACTAGCGCCTCCCGAGAGACCCAGTACTTC CASSRTSASRETQYF
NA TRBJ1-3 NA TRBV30 TGTGCCTGGCGGGGGGGACTGTCTGGAAACACCATATATTTT CAWRGGLSGNTIYF
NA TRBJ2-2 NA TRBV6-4 TGTGCCAGCAGTGACTCGACGAGGTCCGGGGAGCTGTTTTTT CASSDSTRSGELFF
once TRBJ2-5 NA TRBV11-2 TGTGCCAGCAGCTTAGGTGCCAGATTTCAAGAGACCCAGTACTTC CASSLGARFQETQYF
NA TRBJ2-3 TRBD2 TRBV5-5 TGTGCCAGCAGCGGACTAGCGGGATACACAGATACGCAGTATTTT CASSGLAGYTDTQYF
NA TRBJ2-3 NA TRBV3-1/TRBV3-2 TGTGCCAGCAGCCAAGGATTGGGCCTGGGCACAGATACGCAGTATTTT CASSQGLGLGTDTQYF
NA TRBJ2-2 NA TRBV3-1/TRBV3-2 TGTGCCAGCAGTGGGAGTGGACGGGAGAAAACCGGGGAGCTGTTTTTT CASSGSGREKTGELFF
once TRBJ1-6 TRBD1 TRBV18 TGTGCCAGCTCACTGGACAGGGCAGGTTCACCCCTCCACTTT CASSLDRAGSPLHF
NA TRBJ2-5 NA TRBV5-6 TGTGCCAGCAGCTCCAGGGGGGCAGGGGAGACCCAGTACTTC CASSSRGAGETQYF
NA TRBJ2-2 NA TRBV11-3 TGTGCCAGCAGCTTAGTCGGAGACACCGGGGAGCTGTTTTTT CASSLVGDTGELFF
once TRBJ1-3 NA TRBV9 TGTGCCAGCAGCCCCCGGGAGGGAAACACCATATATTTT CASSPREGNTIYF
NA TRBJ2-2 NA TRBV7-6 TGTGCCAGCAGCAAAACAGGGACCGGGGAGCTGTTTTTT CASSKTGTGELFF
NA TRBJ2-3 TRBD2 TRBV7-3 TGTGCCAGCAGCTTAGCGGGAGCTAGCACAGATACGCAGTATTTT CASSLAGASTDTQYF
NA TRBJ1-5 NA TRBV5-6 TGTGCCAGCAGCTTGGCGGGTAATCAGCCCCAGCATTTT CASSLAGNQPQHF
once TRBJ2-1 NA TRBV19 TGTGCCAGCAACATCCGGGACTCCAAATACAATGAGCAGTTCTTC CASNIRDSKYNEQFF
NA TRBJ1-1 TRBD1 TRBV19 TGTGCCAGCCTAAAGTCGGACAGGGGCATGAACACTGAAGCTTTCTTT CASLKSDRGMNTEAFF
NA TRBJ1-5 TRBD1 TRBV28 TGTGCCAGCAGATGGGACAGTAGCAATCAGCCCCAGCATTTT CASRWDSSNQPQHF
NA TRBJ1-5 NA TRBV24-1 TGTGCCACCAGTGAATTTCAGGGTCAGCCCCAGCATTTT CATSEFQGQPQHF
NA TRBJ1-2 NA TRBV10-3 TGTGCCATCAGTGAAGGTCAGGGGCGGATCTACACCTTC CAISEGQGRIYTF
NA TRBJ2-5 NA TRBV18 TGTGCCAGCTCACCACAGATAACCAGGGGCGGTGCGGAGACCCAGTACTTC CASSPQITRGGAETQYF
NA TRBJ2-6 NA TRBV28 TGTGCCAGCAGTTTAATGAGCTCTGGGGCCAACGTCCTGACTTTC CASSLMSSGANVLTF
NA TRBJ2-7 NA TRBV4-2 TGTGCCAGCAGCCGAGGAGGTGAGGGGGCCTACGAGCAGTACTTC CASSRGGEGAYEQYF
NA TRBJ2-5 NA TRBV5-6 TGTGCCAGCACCTCAGGGTCGGTCAGAAGAAGGGCCCAAGAGACCCAGTACTTC CASTSGSVRRRAQETQYF
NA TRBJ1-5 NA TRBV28 TGTGCCAGCAGTTTATGGCAGAGCAATCAGCCCCAGCATTTT CASSLWQSNQPQHF
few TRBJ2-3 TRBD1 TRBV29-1 TGCAGCGGAGCAAGGACAGGGAGCACAGATACGCAGTATTTT CSGARTGSTDTQYF
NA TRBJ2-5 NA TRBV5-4 TGTGCCAGCAGCTTGGCCGTACAGGGAAGGGAGACCCAGTACTTC CASSLAVQGRETQYF
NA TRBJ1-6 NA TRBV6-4 TGTGCCAGCAGTGAGGGGACAAATTCACCCCTCCACTTT CASSEGTNSPLHF
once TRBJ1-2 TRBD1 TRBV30 TGTGCCTGGAGTTTATCAGGACAGGGTTCGCATGGCTACACCTTC CAWSLSGQGSHGYTF
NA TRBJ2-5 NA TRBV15 TGTGCCACCAGCTCGGCAGTCGGGGAGACCCAGTACTTC CATSSAVGETQYF
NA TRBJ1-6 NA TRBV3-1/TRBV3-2 TGTGCCAGCAGCCGCGCAGGGTCTAATTCACCCCTCCACTTT CASSRAGSNSPLHF
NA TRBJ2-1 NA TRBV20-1 TGCAGTGCTAGTGATGGGGGGTCAATATACAATGAGCAGTTCTTC CSASDGGSIYNEQFF
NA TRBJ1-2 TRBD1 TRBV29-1 TGCAGCGTCCAGGACAGGGACTATGGCTACACCTTC CSVQDRDYGYTF
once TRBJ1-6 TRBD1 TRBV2 TGTGCCAGCAGCGACAGGGGCTCCTATAATTCACCCCTCCACTTT CASSDRGSYNSPLHF
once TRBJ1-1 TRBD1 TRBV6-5 TGTGCCAGCAGTACCCGGGACAGGGAGCTTGAAGCTTTCTTT CASSTRDRELEAFF
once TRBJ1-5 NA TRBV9 TGTGCCAGCAGCGCCTCGGGTCTAGAGAATCAGCCCCAGCATTTT CASSASGLENQPQHF
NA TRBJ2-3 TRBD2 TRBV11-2 TGTGCCAGCAGAAAGCGGGGGGCGAGCACAGATACGCAGTATTTT CASRKRGASTDTQYF
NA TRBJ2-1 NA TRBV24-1 TGTGCCACCAGTGATTTGCAAGTCCACAGGTCTGAGCAGTTCTTC CATSDLQVHRSEQFF
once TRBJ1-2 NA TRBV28 TGTGCCAGCAGTTTATGGGGACACCAGTATGGCTACACCTTC CASSLWGHQYGYTF
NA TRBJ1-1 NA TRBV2 TGTGCCTCCCAGGTAGGGGGGAACACTGAAGCTTTCTTT CASQVGGNTEAFF
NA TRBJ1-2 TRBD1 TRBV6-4 TGTGCCAGCAGTGACGGGGGGACAGGGTCTTCCCCAATCGTCTATGGCTACACCTTC CASSDGGTGSSPIVYGYTF
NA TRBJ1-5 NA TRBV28 TGTGCCAGCAGGCTGTCCTGGGCAGGGAATCAGCCCCAGCATTTT CASRLSWAGNQPQHF